This note documents a single TCR beta chain sequence. The sample belongs to a study of shared clonotypes between healthy human individuals. Profiled with immunoSEQ multiplex PCR; TCRdb holds only in-frame clones, not every one. The sample yields 2.3 million or so clones, 80% to 95% seen once. The clonotype originates from a man younger than 35 in good health. Some clones in this sample may be carry-over from other donors' samples. Sequences were obtained from naive CD4+ T cells from PBMCs. Subset described: CD45RA+ positively selected.

In DNA form, the CDR3 reads TGTGCCAGCAGTTCCGGGACCGCAACCTACGAGCAGTACTTC. Protein sequence: CASSSGTATYEQYF. The V and J genes are TRBV28 and TRBJ2-7, with D possibly being TRBD1 or TRBD2 (5 bases each). Germline CDR1 reads MDHEN; CDR2 reads SYDVKM. Trimming took off 4 bases at V and 2 bases at J, with 12 bases between the two ends. There are 14 residues in the CDR3.